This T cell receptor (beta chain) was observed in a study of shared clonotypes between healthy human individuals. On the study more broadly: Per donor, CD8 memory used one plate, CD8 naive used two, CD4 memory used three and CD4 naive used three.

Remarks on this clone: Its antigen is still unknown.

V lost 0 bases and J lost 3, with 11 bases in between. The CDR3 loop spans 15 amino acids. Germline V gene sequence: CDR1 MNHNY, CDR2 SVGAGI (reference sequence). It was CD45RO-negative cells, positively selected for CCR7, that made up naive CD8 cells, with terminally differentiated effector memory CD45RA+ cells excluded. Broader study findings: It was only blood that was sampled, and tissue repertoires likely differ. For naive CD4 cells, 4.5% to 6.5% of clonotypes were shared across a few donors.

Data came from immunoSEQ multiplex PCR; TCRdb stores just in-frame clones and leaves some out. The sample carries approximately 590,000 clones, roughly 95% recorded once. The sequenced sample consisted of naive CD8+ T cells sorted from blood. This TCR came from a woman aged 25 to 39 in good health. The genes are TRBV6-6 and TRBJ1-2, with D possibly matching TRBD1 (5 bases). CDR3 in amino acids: CASSYSIGDYYGYTF. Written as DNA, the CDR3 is TGTGCCAGCAGTTACTCGATCGGGGACTACTATGGCTACACCTTC.